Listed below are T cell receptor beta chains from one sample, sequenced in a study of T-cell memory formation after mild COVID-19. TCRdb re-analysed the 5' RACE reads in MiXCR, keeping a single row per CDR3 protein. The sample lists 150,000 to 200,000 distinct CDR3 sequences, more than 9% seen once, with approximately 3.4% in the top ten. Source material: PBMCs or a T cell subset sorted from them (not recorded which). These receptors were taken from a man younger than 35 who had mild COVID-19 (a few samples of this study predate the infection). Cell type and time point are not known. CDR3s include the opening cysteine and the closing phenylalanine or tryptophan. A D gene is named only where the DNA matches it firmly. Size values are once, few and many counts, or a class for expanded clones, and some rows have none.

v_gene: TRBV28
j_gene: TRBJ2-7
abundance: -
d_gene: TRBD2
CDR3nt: TGTGCCAGCAGCCCAACTAGCGGGGCCTCCTACGAGCAGTACTTC
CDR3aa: CASSPTSGASYEQYF

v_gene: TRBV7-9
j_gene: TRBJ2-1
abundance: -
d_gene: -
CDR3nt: TGTGCCAGCAGCTTCAATCGGAGGCAGTTCTTC
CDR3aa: CASSFNRRQFF

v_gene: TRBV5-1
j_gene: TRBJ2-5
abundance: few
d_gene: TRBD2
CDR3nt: TGCGCCAGCAGCCTGCAGGATAGCGGGGGGAAAGAGACCCAGTACTTC
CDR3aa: CASSLQDSGGKETQYF

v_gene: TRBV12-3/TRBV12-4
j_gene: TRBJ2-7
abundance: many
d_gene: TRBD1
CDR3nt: TGTGCCAGCAGTCAACAGGGGGCAACGTACGAGCAGTACTTC
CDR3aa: CASSQQGATYEQYF

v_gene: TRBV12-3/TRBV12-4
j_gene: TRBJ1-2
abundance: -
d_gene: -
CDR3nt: TGTGCCAGCAGTTTTGGGGGTATAAACTATGGCTACACCTTC
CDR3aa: CASSFGGINYGYTF

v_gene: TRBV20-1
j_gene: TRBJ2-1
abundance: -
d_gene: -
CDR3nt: TGCAGTGCTAGACCCGTTCAGGCGTACGAGCAGTTCTTC
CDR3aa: CSARPVQAYEQFF

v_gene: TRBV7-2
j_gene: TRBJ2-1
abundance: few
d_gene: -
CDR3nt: TGTGCCAGCAGCTATCGGGTTAATAATGAGCAGTTCTTC
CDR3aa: CASSYRVNNEQFF

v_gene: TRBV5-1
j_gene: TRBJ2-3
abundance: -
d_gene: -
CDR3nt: TGCGCCAGCAGCGAGGGGCCAAGGCGGGGTAGCACAGATACGCAGTATTTT
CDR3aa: CASSEGPRRGSTDTQYF

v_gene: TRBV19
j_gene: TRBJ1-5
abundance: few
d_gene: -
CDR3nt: TGTGCCAGTAACTGGGTTAATCAGCCCCAGCATTTT
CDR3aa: CASNWVNQPQHF

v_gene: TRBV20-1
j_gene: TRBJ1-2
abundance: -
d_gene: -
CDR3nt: TGCAGTGCTAGAGCGTCCCGGGGGCCCTTAGCTAACTATGGCTACACCTTC
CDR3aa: CSARASRGPLANYGYTF

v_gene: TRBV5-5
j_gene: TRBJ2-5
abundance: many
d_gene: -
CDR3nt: TGTGCCAGCAGCTTCGGCAGGTTGGAGACCCAGTACTTC
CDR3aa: CASSFGRLETQYF

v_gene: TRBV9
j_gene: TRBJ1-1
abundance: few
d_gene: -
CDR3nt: TGTGCCAGCAGCGGAAGTGACACTGAAGCTTTCTTT
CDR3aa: CASSGSDTEAFF

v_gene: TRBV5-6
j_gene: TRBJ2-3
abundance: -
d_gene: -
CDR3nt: TGTGCCAGCAGCTTGTTTTGGTTCCCGACAGATACGCAGTATTTT
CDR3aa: CASSLFWFPTDTQYF

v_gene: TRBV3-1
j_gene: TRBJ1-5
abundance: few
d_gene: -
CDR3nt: TGTGCCAGCAGCCCCCTATGGGGCAATCAGCCCCAGCATTTT
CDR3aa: CASSPLWGNQPQHF

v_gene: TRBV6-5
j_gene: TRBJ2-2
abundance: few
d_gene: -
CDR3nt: TGTGCCAGCAGTTACAGCGGCGGTGACGGGGAGCTGTTTTTT
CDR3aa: CASSYSGGDGELFF

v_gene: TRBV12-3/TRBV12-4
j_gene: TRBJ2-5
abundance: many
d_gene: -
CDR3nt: TGTGCCAGCAGGCAGGACAAAGAGACCCAGTACTTC
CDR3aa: CASRQDKETQYF

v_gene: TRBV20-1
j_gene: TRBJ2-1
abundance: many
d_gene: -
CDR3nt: TGCAGTGCTAGGCCGGTCAATGAGCAGTTCTTC
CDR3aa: CSARPVNEQFF

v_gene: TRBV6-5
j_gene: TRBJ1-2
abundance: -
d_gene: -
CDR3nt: TGTGCCAGCAGTTACTCCCTCGACAGGCACTATGGCTACACCTTC
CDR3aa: CASSYSLDRHYGYTF

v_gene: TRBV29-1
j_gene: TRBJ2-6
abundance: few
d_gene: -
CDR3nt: TGCAGCGTGCCGGGACTGGTCTCTGGGGCCAACGTCCTGACTTTC
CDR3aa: CSVPGLVSGANVLTF

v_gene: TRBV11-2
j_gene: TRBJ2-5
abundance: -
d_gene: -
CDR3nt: TGTGCCAGCAGCTTAGGGAACCAAGCAGAGACCCAGTACTTC
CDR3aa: CASSLGNQAETQYF

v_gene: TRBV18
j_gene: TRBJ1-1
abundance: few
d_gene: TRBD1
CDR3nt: TGTGCCAGCTCGTGGGACAGGGGGAACACTGAAGCTTTCTTT
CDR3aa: CASSWDRGNTEAFF

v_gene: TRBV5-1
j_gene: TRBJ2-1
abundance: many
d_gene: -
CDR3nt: TGCGCCAGCAGCTTTGTCATTAGCTCCTACAATGAGCAGTTCTTC
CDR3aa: CASSFVISSYNEQFF

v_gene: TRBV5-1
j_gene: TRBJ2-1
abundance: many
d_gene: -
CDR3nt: TGCGCCAGCAGGGAACCCTACAATGAGCAGTTCTTC
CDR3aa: CASREPYNEQFF

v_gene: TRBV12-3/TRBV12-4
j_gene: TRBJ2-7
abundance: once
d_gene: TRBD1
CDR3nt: TGTGCCAGCAGAAGAACAGGGGGAGGCTACGAGAAGTACTTC
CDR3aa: CASRRTGGGYEKYF

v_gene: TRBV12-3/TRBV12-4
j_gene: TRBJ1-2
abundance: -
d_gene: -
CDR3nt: TGTGCCAGCAGTTTGTCCGAAAACTATGGCTACACCTTC
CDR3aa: CASSLSENYGYTF

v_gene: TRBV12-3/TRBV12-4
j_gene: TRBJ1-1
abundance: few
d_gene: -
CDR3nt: TGTGCCAGCTCGGTGGGCCTCTGGTCTTTCTTT
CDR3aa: CASSVGLWSFF

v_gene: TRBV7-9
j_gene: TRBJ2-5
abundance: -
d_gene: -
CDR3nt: TGTGCCAGCAGCTTAAGAGGGGCGCCTCAAGAGACCCAGTACTTC
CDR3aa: CASSLRGAPQETQYF

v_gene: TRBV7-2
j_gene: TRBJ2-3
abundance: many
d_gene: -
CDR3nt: TGTGCCAGCGCTAGCGAGAGCACAGATACGCAGTATTTT
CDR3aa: CASASESTDTQYF

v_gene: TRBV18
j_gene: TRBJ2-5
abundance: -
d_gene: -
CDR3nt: TGTGCCAGCTCACCTCCGGAGGAGACCCAGTACTTC
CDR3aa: CASSPPEETQYF

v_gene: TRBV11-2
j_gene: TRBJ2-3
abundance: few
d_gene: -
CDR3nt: TGTGCCAGCAGCTTCAGCGCCGGCGATACGCAGTATTTT
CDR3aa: CASSFSAGDTQYF

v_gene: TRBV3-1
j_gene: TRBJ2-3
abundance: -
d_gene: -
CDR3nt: TGTGCCAGCAGCCAAGATATCATTAGGGATACGCAGTATTTT
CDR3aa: CASSQDIIRDTQYF

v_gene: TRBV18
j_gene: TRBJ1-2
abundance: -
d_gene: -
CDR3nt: TGTGCCAGCTCACCAGTTATGGGAGAGGACTATGGCTACACCTTC
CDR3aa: CASSPVMGEDYGYTF

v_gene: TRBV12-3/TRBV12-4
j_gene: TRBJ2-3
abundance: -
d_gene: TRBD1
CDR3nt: TGTGCCAGCAGACGACAGGGGGCTGTAGATACGCAGTATTTT
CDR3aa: CASRRQGAVDTQYF

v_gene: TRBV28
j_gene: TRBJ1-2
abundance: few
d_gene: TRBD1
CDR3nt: TGTGCCAGCAGTTCGGGACAGGGCGGAAGCTATGGCTACACCTTC
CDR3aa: CASSSGQGGSYGYTF

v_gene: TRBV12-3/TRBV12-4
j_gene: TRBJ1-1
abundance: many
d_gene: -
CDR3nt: TGTGCCAGCAGGGACGAAGGGAGGGGCACTGAAGCTTTCTTT
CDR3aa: CASRDEGRGTEAFF

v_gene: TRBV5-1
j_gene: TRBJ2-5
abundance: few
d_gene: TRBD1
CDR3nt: TGCGCCAGCAGCCGACAGGGGCCGATCACCAAGGAGACCCAGTACTTC
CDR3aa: CASSRQGPITKETQYF

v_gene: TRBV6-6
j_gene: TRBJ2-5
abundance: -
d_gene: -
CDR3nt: TGTGCCAGCAGTTACTCGAGGTTGGCACAAGAGACCCAGTACTTC
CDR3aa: CASSYSRLAQETQYF

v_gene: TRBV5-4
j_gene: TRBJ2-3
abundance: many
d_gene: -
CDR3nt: TGTGCCAGCAGCTTTAGGGATACGCAGTATTTT
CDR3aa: CASSFRDTQYF

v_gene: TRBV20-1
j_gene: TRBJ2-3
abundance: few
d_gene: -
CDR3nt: TGCAGTGCCGCCGGGTCTGGATACACAGATACGCAGTATTTT
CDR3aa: CSAAGSGYTDTQYF

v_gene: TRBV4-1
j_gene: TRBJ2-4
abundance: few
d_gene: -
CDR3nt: TGCGCCAGCAGCCGGCTAGCGCCAGGGAAAAACATTCAGTACTTC
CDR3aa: CASSRLAPGKNIQYF

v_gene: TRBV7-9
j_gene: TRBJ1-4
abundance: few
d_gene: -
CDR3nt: TGTGCCAGCAGCGCGCATGGTGAAAAACTGTTTTTT
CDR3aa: CASSAHGEKLFF

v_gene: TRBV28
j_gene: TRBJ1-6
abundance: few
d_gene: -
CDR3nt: TGTGCCAGCAGTTTGGGGCTCTATAATTCACCCCTCCACTTT
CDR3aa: CASSLGLYNSPLHF

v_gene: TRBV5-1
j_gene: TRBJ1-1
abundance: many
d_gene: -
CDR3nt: TGCGCCAGCAGCTTGGTCTTATCGGCAGGGCCGAACACTGAAGCTTTCTTT
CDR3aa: CASSLVLSAGPNTEAFF

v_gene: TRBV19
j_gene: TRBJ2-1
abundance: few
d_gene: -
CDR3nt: TGTGCCAGTACCCGACAGGGAGGTAGCTCCTACAATGAGCAGTTCTTC
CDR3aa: CASTRQGGSSYNEQFF

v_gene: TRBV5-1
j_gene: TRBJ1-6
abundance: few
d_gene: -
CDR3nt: TGCGCCAGCAGCTTGGAAGGCTTGGCAACGGCTAATTCACCCCTCCACTTT
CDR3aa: CASSLEGLATANSPLHF

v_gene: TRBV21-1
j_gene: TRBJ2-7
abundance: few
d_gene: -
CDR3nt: TGTGCCAGCAGCAAAGATTCCCAGGGCTCCTACGAGCAGTACTTC
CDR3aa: CASSKDSQGSYEQYF

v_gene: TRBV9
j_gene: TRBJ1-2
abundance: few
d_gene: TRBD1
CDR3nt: TGTGCCAGCAGCGCAGGCCGGGACAGTTTCTATGGCTACACCTTC
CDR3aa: CASSAGRDSFYGYTF

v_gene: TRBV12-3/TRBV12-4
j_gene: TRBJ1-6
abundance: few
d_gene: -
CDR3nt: TGTGCCAGCACCCGTGGGGGTAACCGGTACTCACCCCTCCACTTT
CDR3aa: CASTRGGNRYSPLHF

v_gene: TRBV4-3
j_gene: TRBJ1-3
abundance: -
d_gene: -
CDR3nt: TGCGCCAGCAGCCAAGGGGGGGGTGGGACTTTCGGAAACACCATATATTTT
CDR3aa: CASSQGGGGTFGNTIYF

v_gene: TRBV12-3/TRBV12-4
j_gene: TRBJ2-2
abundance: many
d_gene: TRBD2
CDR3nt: TGTGCCACCCCAGCAACTAGCGGTAACACCGGGGAGCTGTTTTTT
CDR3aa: CATPATSGNTGELFF

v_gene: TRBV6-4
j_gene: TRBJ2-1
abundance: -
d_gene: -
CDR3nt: TGTGCCAGCAGTGAGGACAACGTAAATGAGCAGTTCTTC
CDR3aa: CASSEDNVNEQFF

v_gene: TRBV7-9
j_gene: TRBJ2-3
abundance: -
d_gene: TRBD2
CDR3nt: TGTGCCAGCAGCCCGGGACTAGCGGGGGATACAGATACGCAGTATTTT
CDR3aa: CASSPGLAGDTDTQYF

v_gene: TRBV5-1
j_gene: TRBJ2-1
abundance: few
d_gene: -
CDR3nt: TGCGCCAGCAGCTCTCCTTCGGGGGCGACCTACAATGAGCAGTTCTTC
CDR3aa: CASSSPSGATYNEQFF